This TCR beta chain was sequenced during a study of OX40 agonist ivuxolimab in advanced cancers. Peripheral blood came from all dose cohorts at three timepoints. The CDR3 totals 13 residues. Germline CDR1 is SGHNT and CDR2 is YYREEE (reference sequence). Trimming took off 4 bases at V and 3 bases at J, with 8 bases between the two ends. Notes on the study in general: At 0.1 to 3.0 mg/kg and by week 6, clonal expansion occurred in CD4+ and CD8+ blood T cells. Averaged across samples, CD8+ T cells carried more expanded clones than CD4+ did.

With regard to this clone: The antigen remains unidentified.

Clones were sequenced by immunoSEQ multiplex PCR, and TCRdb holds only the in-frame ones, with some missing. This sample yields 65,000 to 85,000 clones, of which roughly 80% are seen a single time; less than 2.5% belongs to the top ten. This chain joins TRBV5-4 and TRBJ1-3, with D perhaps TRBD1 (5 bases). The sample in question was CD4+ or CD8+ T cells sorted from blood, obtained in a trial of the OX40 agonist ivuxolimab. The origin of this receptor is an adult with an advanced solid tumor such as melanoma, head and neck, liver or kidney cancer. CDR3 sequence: CASSRTYGNTIYF. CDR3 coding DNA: TGTGCCAGCAGCCGGACATATGGAAACACCATATATTTT.